The 8 T cell receptor beta chains below all came from one sample that was sequenced in a study of T cells after yellow fever vaccination. TCRdb itself ran the 5' RACE reads through MiXCR, one entry per CDR3 protein. The table shows around 100,000 distinct CDR3 sequences, with around 8% occurring only once. Sequencing used CD8+ T cells sorted from PBMCs, obtained 45 days after the yellow fever booster vaccination. The receptors originated from a man aged 25 to 40 who received the YFV17D yellow fever vaccine.

J is TRBJ2-7 and V is TRBV29-1; D possibly corresponds to TRBD2 (5 bases). Germline V gene sequence: CDR1 SQVTM, CDR2 ANQGSEA. The CDR3 covers 11 residues. Deletions cut 6 bases from V and 5 bases from J, with 11 bases between. CDR3 sequence: CSVVEGHEQYF. The CDR3 coding sequence is TGCAGCGTGGTTGAGGGCCACGAGCAGTACTTC.

This sequence joins TRBV10-2 and TRBJ2-1; D possibly corresponds to TRBD1 (5 bases). The CDR3 runs 18 residues. CDR1 is WSHSY and CDR2 is SAAADI in the germline V gene. Trimming left V 3 bases short and J 4 bases short, with 22 bases between. The CDR3 is CASSDYYSGRSLYNEQFF. The CDR3 DNA reads as TGCGCCAGCAGTGATTACTACTCAGGGCGAAGTCTATACAATGAGCAGTTCTTC.

This clonotype was counted many times. This sequence joins TRBV3-1 and TRBJ2-5, with TRBD1 matching over 8 bases. The germline CDR1 and CDR2 sequences are LGHDT and YNNKEL (reference sequence). CDR3 length equals 17 residues. V was pared by 1 base and J by 1 base, with 8 bases of the junction left unmatched. Written as DNA, the CDR3 is TGTGCCAGCAGCCAAGGATGGACAGGGAAAATCCAAGAGACCCAGTACTTC. The encoded protein is CASSQGWTGKIQETQYF.

In its sample, this clonotype was seen many times. The chain carries TRBV7-9 and TRBJ2-5; 8 positions match TRBD2. Germline V gene sequence: CDR1 SEHNR, CDR2 FQNEAQ (reference sequence). The junction had 12 bases not matched to a gene; V was cut back by 4 bases and J by 5 bases. CDR3 size: 16 residues. Written as DNA, the CDR3 is TGTGCCAGCAGCTCCCCTTCGGTAGCGGGAAGGGAGACCCAGTACTTC. It is translated as CASSSPSVAGRETQYF.

This clonotype was observed a few times. The chain is built from TRBV19 and TRBJ2-7; possibly TRBD1 for D (6 bases). Germline lookup yields CDR1 LNHDA and CDR2 SQIVND (reference sequence). The CDR3 consists of 12 residues. V was clipped by 8 bases and J by 2 bases, with 10 bases between them. The CDR3 loop is CASGQSPYEQYF. The CDR3 DNA reads as TGTGCCAGTGGACAGTCGCCCTACGAGCAGTACTTC. Full variable domain (missing parts from reference TRBV19 and TRBJ2-7): DGGITQSPKYLFRKEGQNVTLSCEQNLNHDAMYWYRQDPGQGLRLIYYSQIVNDFQKGDIAEGYSVSREKKESFPLTVTSAQKNPTAFYLCASGQSPYEQYFGPGTRLTVT.

This clonotype was recorded at least ten times. The rearrangement links TRBV20-1 to TRBJ2-3; no clear D gene. Per germline, CDR1 DFQATT and CDR2 SNEGSKA (reference sequence). The CDR3 length is 14 residues. V lost 1 base, J lost 2 bases, and 10 bases lay in between. CDR3 amino acids: CSARAPRVTDTQYF. The CDR3 region has the DNA TGCAGTGCTAGAGCCCCACGGGTCACAGATACGCAGTATTTT.

This clonotype appeared many times. The V call is TRBV13, the J call TRBJ2-7; 7 bases align to TRBD2. The J segment lost 5 bases and the V segment lost 5 bases, leaving 12 bases of the junction unmatched. This CDR3 contains 15 residues. Germline V gene lookup returns CDR1 PRHDT and CDR2 FYEKMQ (reference sequence). CDR3 in DNA: TGTGCCAGCAGCCCCTGGGGGACTATAGGCCACGAGCAGTACTTC. This gives the protein CASSPWGTIGHEQYF.

This clonotype was seen a handful of times. The rearrangement joins TRBV5-4 to TRBJ2-1; no clear D. Deletions cut 0 bases from V and 5 bases from J, with 6 bases between. The CDR3 length is 13 residues. Per the germline V gene, CDR1 is SGHNT and CDR2 is YYREEE (reference sequence). This chain's CDR3 is CASSLDTDNEQFF. In nucleotides, the CDR3 is TGTGCCAGCAGCTTGGACACCGACAATGAGCAGTTCTTC.